These 9 T cell receptor beta chains originate from one sample sequenced in a study of neurological immune-mediated disorders. Via MiXCR, TCRdb re-called the 5' RACE reads, giving one row per CDR3 protein. The sample shows 80,000 to 95,000 distinct CDR3 sequences, around 3.4% of them seen only once. The material sequenced was PBMCs. Every receptor here comes from a woman aged 45-65 years with multiple sclerosis.

In regard to this clonotype: This sequence may be a read error, since a much larger clone differs from it by one base. The V and J genes are TRBV15 and TRBJ2-3; no definite D call. CDR3 length: 11 residues. CDR1 and CDR2 (germline): LNHNV, YYDKDF (reference sequence). The CDR3 sequence is CATSSLDKQYF. The CDR3 bases are TGTGCCACCAGCTCCCTAGATAAGCAGTATTTT.

This clonotype was recorded at least ten times. This sequence joins TRBV7-9 and TRBJ2-1; D unresolved. Looked up from germline, CDR1 is SEHNR and CDR2 is FQNEAQ (reference sequence). The length of the CDR3 is 14 residues. V lost 7 bases and J 6 bases, leaving 16 bases between the germline ends. This CDR3 is CASKFGEAPNEQFF. As DNA, the CDR3 is TGTGCCAGCAAATTCGGAGAGGCCCCCAATGAGCAGTTCTTC.

This clonotype was counted many times. J is TRBJ2-7 and V is TRBV27; D may be TRBD1 (6 bases). Germline assignment: CDR1 MNHEY and CDR2 SMNVEV (reference sequence). The CDR3 loop spans 14 amino acids. The ends were cut back, 6 bases at V and 0 bases at J, with 12 bases in the middle. The CDR3 reads CASRRQVDSYEQYF. As DNA, the CDR3 is TGTGCCAGCAGAAGACAGGTCGACTCCTACGAGCAGTACTTC.

This clonotype was seen many times. The chain employs TRBV20-1 and TRBJ2-7; 7 bases are shared with TRBD2. Germline trimming cut 3 bases from V and 5 bases from J; bases unmatched to any gene: 4. The CDR3 totals 12 residues. CDR1 and CDR2 (germline): DFQATT, SNEGSKA (reference sequence). The CDR3 loop reads CSASDSGHEQYF. The CDR3, as DNA: TGCAGTGCTAGTGATAGCGGGCACGAGCAGTACTTC.

The chain recombines TRBV7-2 with TRBJ2-1, with 9 bases that match TRBD2. This CDR3 has 17 residues. V shed 7 bases, J shed 5 bases, and the junction held 15 bases outside the gene matches. In germline, CDR1 is SGHTA, CDR2 FQGNSA. CDR3 in amino acids: CASIRRGSGGRHNEQFF. The CDR3 DNA sequence: TGTGCCAGCATCCGAAGGGGGAGCGGGGGGCGTCACAATGAGCAGTTCTTC.

In its sample, this clonotype was seen many times. The chain uses TRBV12-3 or TRBV12-4 and TRBJ2-1, with a possible D match to TRBD2 (5 bases). The ends were cut back, 2 bases at V and 9 bases at J, with 11 bases in the middle. The CDR3 spans 13 residues. The CDR3: CASSLNIRGEQFF. The DNA for the CDR3 is TGTGCCAGCAGTTTAAATATCCGGGGTGAGCAGTTCTTC.

There are many counts of this clonotype. The chain has TRBV5-1 and TRBJ1-5; D remains unclear. The CDR3 length is 13 residues. V dropped 2 bases and J dropped 8 bases, with 11 bases sitting between them. From germline, CDR1 is SGHRS and CDR2 YFSETQ. The CDR3 sequence: CASSLRPREPQHF. CDR3 nucleotides: TGCGCCAGCAGCTTAAGACCCAGAGAGCCCCAGCATTTT.

This clonotype was detected ten times or more. The gene calls are TRBV20-1 and TRBJ2-1; 7 bases agree with TRBD2. V lost 5 bases, J lost 3 bases, and 13 bases stayed unmatched. Germline V gene sequence: CDR1 DFQATT, CDR2 SNEGSKA (reference sequence). The CDR3 covers 16 residues. The CDR3 bases are TGCAGTGCTCGCCCTTCTAGCGGCCTTCACTACAATGAGCAGTTCTTC. Its protein product is CSARPSSGLHYNEQFF.

This clonotype has ten or more counts. The chain links TRBV29-1 to TRBJ2-2; TRBD2 matches at 8 bases. With V trimmed by 4 bases and J by 2 bases, 3 bases remained unmatched. Germline V gene lookup returns CDR1 SQVTM and CDR2 ANQGSEA. This CDR3 comprises 14 residues. The CDR3 protein is CSVVAGINTGELFF. The CDR3 DNA sequence: TGCAGCGTTGTAGCGGGGATTAACACCGGGGAGCTGTTTTTT.